The rows below give T cell receptor beta chains drawn from one sample of a study of spatial heterogeneity in lung cancer. Each CDR3 protein gets one entry after TCRdb re-called the 5' RACE reads with MiXCR. The table includes several thousand distinct CDR3 sequences, approximately 5% detected once. The starting material was normal lung tissue next to the tumor, obtained at surgery. The receptors were sampled from a female donor with early-stage non-small cell lung cancer. The CDR3 runs from the conserved cysteine through the conserved F or W. The order of the fields is J gene, V gene, CDR3 protein.

j_call: TRBJ2-1; v_call: TRBV29-1; cdr3_aa: CSVVGLNYNEQFF
j_call: TRBJ2-7; v_call: TRBV6-2/TRBV6-3; cdr3_aa: CASSPRFLAESYEQYF
j_call: TRBJ1-5; v_call: TRBV19; cdr3_aa: CASTDRAYSNQPQHF
j_call: TRBJ1-5; v_call: TRBV10-3; cdr3_aa: CASTGKVNQPQHF
j_call: TRBJ2-7; v_call: TRBV2; cdr3_aa: CASSGDATYEQYF
j_call: TRBJ2-5; v_call: TRBV18; cdr3_aa: CASSSRVAGAYPRETQYF
j_call: TRBJ2-1; v_call: TRBV20-1; cdr3_aa: CSARDLAGDTYNEQFF
j_call: TRBJ1-2; v_call: TRBV19; cdr3_aa: CASTETGYVLPSSF
j_call: TRBJ1-1; v_call: TRBV28; cdr3_aa: CASRSWGAGTEAFF
j_call: TRBJ1-1; v_call: TRBV10-3; cdr3_aa: CAISQGQGRLNTEAFF
j_call: TRBJ2-3; v_call: TRBV29-1; cdr3_aa: CSVEPWTSETSTDTQYF
j_call: TRBJ2-7; v_call: TRBV7-9; cdr3_aa: CASSLEAGGPYEQYF
j_call: TRBJ1-3; v_call: TRBV27; cdr3_aa: CASSRSGNTIYF
j_call: TRBJ2-7; v_call: TRBV25-1; cdr3_aa: CASSEFGGVYEQYF
j_call: TRBJ2-3; v_call: TRBV2; cdr3_aa: CASSVGTNTDTQYF
j_call: TRBJ2-5; v_call: TRBV5-6; cdr3_aa: CASSTAIGVGQGGIQETQYF
j_call: TRBJ1-4; v_call: TRBV4-1; cdr3_aa: CASSARPGQGEKLFF
j_call: TRBJ2-5; v_call: TRBV5-1; cdr3_aa: CASSLSSTGETQYF
j_call: TRBJ2-1; v_call: TRBV9; cdr3_aa: CASSAPSANLGEQFF
j_call: TRBJ1-1; v_call: TRBV14; cdr3_aa: CASSLNPGQGSGTEAFF
j_call: TRBJ2-3; v_call: TRBV30; cdr3_aa: CAWNRLGADTQYF
j_call: TRBJ2-1; v_call: TRBV19; cdr3_aa: CASSMGWDEQFF
j_call: TRBJ2-5; v_call: TRBV7-9; cdr3_aa: CASSLGGGRGQETQYF
j_call: TRBJ2-1; v_call: TRBV20-1; cdr3_aa: CSAPYLSGGEQFF
j_call: TRBJ1-5; v_call: TRBV20-1; cdr3_aa: CSASHGTGYQPQHF
j_call: TRBJ2-7; v_call: TRBV18; cdr3_aa: CASSPTLAAGQDEQYF
j_call: TRBJ2-2; v_call: TRBV7-2; cdr3_aa: CASSLGFAGGLTGELFF
j_call: TRBJ2-5; v_call: TRBV5-1; cdr3_aa: CASSLQLGPLYQETQYF
j_call: TRBJ2-6; v_call: TRBV19; cdr3_aa: CASSLGGSGANVLTF
j_call: TRBJ2-7; v_call: TRBV6-5; cdr3_aa: CASSYGEGGTYEQYF
j_call: TRBJ2-1; v_call: TRBV5-1; cdr3_aa: CASSLPGNEQFF
j_call: TRBJ2-1; v_call: TRBV3-1; cdr3_aa: CASSLTTRNEQFF
j_call: TRBJ2-1; v_call: TRBV19; cdr3_aa: CASRTSGSTNEQFF
j_call: TRBJ2-6; v_call: TRBV28; cdr3_aa: CASRSRSGANVLTF
j_call: TRBJ1-4; v_call: TRBV15; cdr3_aa: CATSRVRRANEKLFF
j_call: TRBJ2-7; v_call: TRBV2; cdr3_aa: CASSPTGTPYEQYF
j_call: TRBJ2-5; v_call: TRBV25-1; cdr3_aa: CASSELGGSEQETQYF
j_call: TRBJ2-4; v_call: TRBV29-1; cdr3_aa: CSVEGGYAENIQYF
j_call: TRBJ2-7; v_call: TRBV10-2; cdr3_aa: CASSEGAEQYF
j_call: TRBJ1-5; v_call: TRBV19; cdr3_aa: CASATLGAGGQQPQHF
j_call: TRBJ2-7; v_call: TRBV4-1; cdr3_aa: CASSQVLAGGSSSYEQYF
j_call: TRBJ2-1; v_call: TRBV7-2; cdr3_aa: CASSSPDGWDEQFF
j_call: TRBJ2-3; v_call: TRBV7-6; cdr3_aa: CASSPPTGTSTDTQYF
j_call: TRBJ2-7; v_call: TRBV20-1; cdr3_aa: CSARDPTRSSYEQYF
j_call: TRBJ2-5; v_call: TRBV28; cdr3_aa: CASSDQGALETQYF
j_call: TRBJ2-3; v_call: TRBV28; cdr3_aa: CASSFPNPGREADTQYF
j_call: TRBJ2-1; v_call: TRBV3-1; cdr3_aa: CASSQDVGYRRFF
j_call: TRBJ2-6; v_call: TRBV19; cdr3_aa: CASRAPEVANVLTF
j_call: TRBJ1-6; v_call: TRBV9; cdr3_aa: CASSLGPDRASPLHF
j_call: TRBJ2-1; v_call: TRBV20-1; cdr3_aa: CSARIGHSYNEQFF
j_call: TRBJ2-3; v_call: TRBV20-1; cdr3_aa: CSAKTSGSDTQYF
j_call: TRBJ2-1; v_call: TRBV27; cdr3_aa: CASSGGWQFDEQFF